This T cell receptor (beta chain) was identified during a study of blood T cell repertoires in COVID-19. In the study overall: From the United States, Italy and Spain came samples of acute and convalescent COVID-19. T cells, B-cell-depleted T cells, or PBMCs provided the cDNA or gDNA that served as material.

Those enrolled, adults aged about 18 to 89 years, came from about two dozen US areas. Assignment of participants to cohorts was predicated upon participant-reported clinical history. The protocol was immunoSEQ multiplex PCR, while the TCRdb copy is restricted to in-frame clones and leaves out a portion. The sample records more than 250,000 clones, around 87% being singletons. The sequence derives from a woman in her 30s who had recovered from COVID-19. Sequenced: PBMCs or T cells enriched from blood (not recorded which).

The CDR3 loop is CASSLGPDLTYEQYF. The CDR3 DNA sequence: TGTGCCAGCAGCTTAGGTCCGGACTTGACCTACGAGCAGTACTTC. The rearrangement joins TRBV7-2 to TRBJ2-7; D perhaps matches TRBD2 (5 bases). CDR1 and CDR2 from the germline V gene are SGHTA and FQGNSA. Between the trimmed V and J ends, which lost 1 base and 2 bases, there was a span of 12 bases. The length of the CDR3 is 15 residues.